This TCR beta chain was obtained from a study of early T cells in non-severe SARS-CoV-2 infection. V lost 5 bases and J lost 1, with 14 bases in between. The CDR3 is 15 residues long. Germline assignment: CDR1 SEHNR and CDR2 FQNEAQ (reference sequence). The TCR library protocol attached unique molecular identifiers to the individual cDNA molecules. MiXCR, run by TCRdb on the 5' RACE reads, gives a single entry per CDR3 protein. The table includes under 85,000 distinct CDR3 sequences, 9.5% to 15% detected once. Many counts were recorded for this clonotype. This receptor was obtained from an adult who was a healthcare worker with PCR-confirmed SARS-CoV-2 infection or an uninfected control (not recorded which). The chain joins TRBV7-9 to TRBJ1-1; tentative D call: TRBD1 (5 bases). The sample comprised whole blood. The CDR3 protein is CASSRLGQTNTEAFF. CDR3 DNA sequence: TGTGCCAGCAGCAGACTGGGGCAGACGAACACTGAAGCTTTCTTT.